This T cell receptor (beta chain) was sequenced in a study of CD8 T cells in Susac syndrome (dated by TCRdb to between 2018 and 2021). For the wider study: Of the Susac syndrome patients who were sequenced, roughly 6 had clinically active disease and 8 or 9 were in clinical remission. Repertoire sequencing was used to test whether CD8+ T cell activation and differentiation in Susac syndrome was antigen driven. At blood withdrawal, Susac syndrome patients were therapy-naive, treated with corticosteroids (with IVIg additionally given to some), or treated with IVIg alone.

High-throughput TCR beta sequencing profiled peripheral blood CD8+ and CD4+ T cells from healthy donors, Susac syndrome patients and multiple sclerosis patients. Recently defined diagnostic criteria for definite or probable disease were met by the Susac syndrome patients. Bulk CD8+ and CD4+ T cells were purified magnetically by negative isolation, whereas CD8+ TEMRA cells were enriched by FACS. Blood was drawn into EDTA tubes, processed within 24 hours, and PBMCs were isolated by density gradient centrifugation. PBMCs intended for TCR sequencing were frozen in liquid nitrogen and were later thawed in a 37 degrees C water bath. The sorted or isolated CD4+, CD8+ and CD8+ TEMRA cells had a purity of 90% or higher. RNA was extracted with the RNeasy kit and roughly 0.45 to 1 ug was reverse transcribed using random hexamers. The immunoSEQ multiplex PCR assay, covering 54 Vbeta and 13 Jbeta segments, was used to amplify TCR beta CDR3 regions. PCR amplification bias was corrected using a synthetic template baseline for primer optimization and computational correction. The source study handled its data this way. Reads were annotated to V, D and J genes per IMGT and analyzed with immunoSEQ Analyzer, keeping only productive sequences. Clonality was computed as one minus Shannon entropy normalized by log2 of the number of productive unique sequences. Public and private clones were assessed among the 100 most prevalent clones of each patient and control. Clones were defined as Susac-specific when absent from the healthy and MS cohorts, from about a thousand published viral clones and from other ImmuneACCESS disease sequences. Starting from the raw public reads, TCRdb applied fastp trimming at Q25, assembled clones with MiXCR and retained in-frame beta chains. A single entry per CDR3 protein holds the most common genes and DNA from its merged rows. The V and J calls were not made by the authors but by TCRdb's processing. For this sample the table gives more than 150,000 distinct CDR3 sequences, of which roughly 96% were detected only once. The biggest ten clones account for 0.15% to 0.2% of the sample.

General conclusions and limits of the study: The study acknowledged that relatively few individuals were included in the TCR sequencing and HLA analysis. In patients with Susac syndrome, the CD4+ T cell repertoire showed no detectable clonal expansion.

A note on this clonotype: The clone's antigen remains unknown. Qualities for individual bases were not recorded, and no much larger clone is one base off.

Germline trimming: 1 base from V, 5 bases from J; junction bases outside gene matches: 5. CDR1 SEHNR and CDR2 FQNEAQ are derived from the germline V gene (reference sequence). The CDR3 covers 15 residues, taking in both the cysteine and the phenylalanine. The CDR3 DNA has 45 bases and is translated from base 1. The sequenced sample consisted of CD4+ T cells from PBMCs. The sequence was collected from a human donor with Susac syndrome. Recombination linked TRBV7-9 to TRBJ2-1; 7 central nucleotides agree with TRBD1. The CDR3 has the sequence CASSLGQGWDNEQFF. The DNA is TGTGCCAGCAGCTTAGGACAGGGATGGGACAATGAGCAGTTCTTC.